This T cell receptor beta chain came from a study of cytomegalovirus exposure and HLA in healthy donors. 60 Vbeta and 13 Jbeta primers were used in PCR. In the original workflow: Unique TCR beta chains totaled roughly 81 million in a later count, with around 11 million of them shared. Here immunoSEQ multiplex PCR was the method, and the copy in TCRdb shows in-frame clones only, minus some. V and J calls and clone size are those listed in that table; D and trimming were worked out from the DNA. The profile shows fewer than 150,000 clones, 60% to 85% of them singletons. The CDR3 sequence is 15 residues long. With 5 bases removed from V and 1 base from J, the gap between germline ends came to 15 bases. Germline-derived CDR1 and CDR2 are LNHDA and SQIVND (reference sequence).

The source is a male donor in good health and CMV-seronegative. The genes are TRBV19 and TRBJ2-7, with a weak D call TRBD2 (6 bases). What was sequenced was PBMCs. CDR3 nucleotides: TGTGCCAGTAGTGCCAGTCTAGCGCTATCCTACGAGCAGTACTTC. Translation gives CASSASLALSYEQYF.